This T cell receptor beta chain came from a study of monozygotic twins with inflammatory bowel disease. Broader study findings: IBD patients, compared with healthy twins, shared fewer clonotypes with others (especially with disease activity).

cDNA was produced in eight separate reactions per sample. TCRdb re-called the 5' RACE reads and shows each CDR3 protein once, DNA omitted. This sample's table reports fewer than 550,000 distinct CDR3 sequences. On this clonotype: Its antigen remains unknown.

This CDR3 spans 12 amino acids. Germline V gene data show CDR1 as MNHNS and CDR2 as SASEGT. The rearrangement joins TRBV6-1 to TRBJ2-7. The sample comprised blood. This clonotype was obtained from a human donor with ulcerative colitis or Crohn's disease, or a healthy co-twin of an affected twin (not recorded which). The chain's CDR3 is CASIGGSYEQYF.